This TCR beta chain is from a study of shared clonotypes between healthy human individuals (dated by TCRdb to the early 2020s). Notes on the research overall: A few men and a couple of women, aged 18 to 49 years, made up the cohort. For each donor, three plates each were used for CD4 naive and CD4 memory, two plates were used for CD8 naive, and one plate was used for CD8 memory. The study deeply sequenced blood TCR repertoires of about five healthy adults to estimate repertoire size and the extent of clonotype sharing between individuals. To increase sequencing depth and limit assay-specific biases, different laboratories used diverse techniques to prepare libraries and sequence TCR repertoires. Per donor, leukapheresis produced somewhere between about 0.9 and 9 billion PBMCs.

Healthy HIV-negative adults with no recently reported acute infections or vaccinations were included as donors. Only Caucasian adults living in Nashville, Tennessee, USA were represented among the donors. CD4+ T cells were enriched by magnetic negative selection, after which naive cells were positively selected on CD45RA and the negative fraction was taken as the memory subset. Blood was collected by leukapheresis, and PBMCs were isolated by Ficoll-Histopaque density gradient centrifugation and then cryopreserved in liquid nitrogen vapor phase. Analytical flow cytometry was used to check the purity and quantity of each magnetically sorted T cell population. From each sorted fraction, genomic DNA was isolated and quantified by UV absorbance on a Nanodrop 2000c. Using the deep immunoSEQ assay, TCR CDR3 regions were amplified from genomic DNA by multiplex PCR. For each cell subset, the extracted genomic DNA was distributed evenly across all wells of several immunoSEQ 96-well plates, and each plate served as one replicate. For sorted subsets, approximately 190 ng genomic DNA, equal to tens of thousands of T cell genomes, was loaded into each replicate PCR. Purified libraries were quantified with a Qubit 3.0 fluorometer, sized on a Bioanalyzer 2100, and re-quantified with the KAPA Library Quantification kit. A separate single-read 150-cycle Illumina NextSeq 550 flow cell was used to sequence each immunoSEQ 96-well plate. Processing in the source paper ran as follows. Because only junctional sequences without quality scores were contained in the immunoSEQ output, filtering matching that applied to full-length reads could not be performed. To assign V/J genes and CDR3, sequences were annotated against IMGT germline references using PyIR, a Python wrapper for IgBLAST v1.9. Reads were removed for weak V/J assignments (E-value above 1e-6), missing CDR3, stop codons, out-of-frame junctions, or ambiguous translated residues. V3J clonotypes were defined as sequences sharing an identical inferred V gene, J gene, and CDR3 amino acid sequence. Percentage overlap between repertoires was computed as shared unique clonotypes divided by the size of the smaller repertoire. Richness of each repertoire was evaluated using RTK rarefaction, the Chao1 estimator, and Recon v2.1 estimates of unobserved clonotypes. For all TCRbeta clonotypes obtained by the gDNA method from four donors, generation probabilities were computed with OLGA. The table was pulled from immuneACCESS by TCRdb, which kept in-frame rearrangements only. Such tables lose some clones; where checked, under half of the loss comes from unresolved V genes, and the rest has no known cause. The V and J calls and the clone size are those of that table, but D and trimming were determined from the DNA. This sample is represented by approximately 2.3 million clones; approximately 95% of them were singletons. Roughly 0.36% of the sample is taken by the ten largest.

Study-wide findings and limitations: Sharing across a few donors was observed for about 5% of naive CD4, less than 4% of naive CD8, over 2% of memory CD4, and around 0.44% of memory CD8 clonotypes. Naive subsets generally had larger estimated clonotype richness than memory subsets did. Only blood was sampled, and tissue TCR repertoires likely differ from those in blood. Pairwise subsampling led to the expectation that sequencing depth would affect the degree of clonotype sharing among donors. Rarefaction of sorted-subset datasets indicated incomplete sequencing despite the large sequencing depth. Compared with non-shared clonotypes, clonotypes shared by all four sorted-subset donors had higher generation probabilities. The small number of donors limited the genetic and exposure-history diversity represented.

With respect to this clone: The antigen it binds to is not known. No much larger clone exists at a distance of one base, and base qualities are not known.

V gives up 2 bases and J gives up 4 bases, and the segment between their germline ends measures 17 bases. The CDR3 goes from the cysteine to the phenylalanine over 16 residues. The DNA shown is the 48-base CDR3, in frame from base 1. The germline V gene specifies MDHEN as CDR1 and SYDVKM as CDR2. The receptor was isolated from a man between 18 and 29 years old in good health. Some clones in this sample may be carry-over from other donors' samples. The chain employs TRBV28 and TRBJ1-2, with TRBD1 tentatively as D gene (5 bases match). What was sequenced was naive CD4+ T cells from PBMCs. Taken with the paper, the label for cell subset or site translates to: CD45RA+ positively selected. In nucleotides, the sequence is TGTGCCAGCAGTTTACCCCCCGCAGGGTGGGTCTATGGCTACACCTTC. It is translated as CASSLPPAGWVYGYTF.